A single sample gave rise to the 30 T cell receptor beta chains below, sequenced in a study of cytomegalovirus exposure and HLA in healthy donors. PCR used 60 Vbeta primers and 13 Jbeta primers. Sequencing used immunoSEQ multiplex PCR; TCRdb keeps in-frame clones, though not all of them. Here the sample spans about 130,000 clones, about 74% being singletons. Sequencing input: PBMCs. Source of these receptors: a man aged 18-30 years in good health and CMV-seropositive.

J is TRBJ2-5 and V is TRBV5-6; D ambiguous. The CDR3 totals 12 residues. V dropped 0 bases and J dropped 4 bases, with 4 bases sitting between them. Germline V CDR1 and CDR2: SGHDT, YYEEEE. The CDR3 sequence: CASSLVVETQYF. CDR3 nucleotides: TGTGCCAGCAGCTTGGTCGTAGAGACCCAGTACTTC.

The count of this clone is one. An end of the junction differs from the germline gene, which may be a read error. Within the sample, other DNA sequences also encode this same CDR3. The rearrangement joins TRBV6-6 to TRBJ2-2, with D perhaps matching TRBD2 (5 bases). The CDR3 runs to 13 residues. Germline-derived CDR1 and CDR2 are MNHNY and SVGAGI (reference sequence). The CDR3 sequence is CASSYTAAGELFF. Here the CDR3 DNA reads TGTGCCAGCAGTTACACCGCGGCCGGGGAGTTGTTTTTT.

The chain recombines TRBV19 with TRBJ2-1; D gene unclear. V lost 1 base and J lost 5, with 15 bases in between. Germline CDR1 is LNHDA and CDR2 is SQIVND (reference sequence). This CDR3 is built from 16 residues. This chain's CDR3 is CASSIAQTSQNNEQFF. In nucleotides, the CDR3 is TGTGCCAGTAGTATAGCCCAGACAAGTCAAAACAATGAGCAGTTCTTC.

V and J are TRBV9 and TRBJ2-5; D gene ambiguous. Germline loops: CDR1 SGDLS, CDR2 YYNGEE. The CDR3 has 13 residues. Trimming took off 0 bases at V and 5 bases at J, with 8 bases between the two ends. CDR3 DNA: TGTGCCAGCAGCGTAGGCATACGGGAGACCCAGTACTTC. Residues: CASSVGIRETQYF.

This clone was observed a few times. This chain links TRBV5-1 with TRBJ2-5; D ambiguous. Trimming removed 4 bases from V and 5 bases from J, with 6 bases in between. The CDR3 spans 11 residues. CDR1 SGHRS and CDR2 YFSETQ come from the germline V gene. CDR3 DNA sequence: TGCGCCAGCAGCCGTCAGGAGACCCAGTACTTC. Its translation: CASSRQETQYF.

This clone was detected once. Other nucleotide sequences from this sample produce the same CDR3. The gene calls are TRBV20-1 and TRBJ2-7; D is unresolved. CDR1 is DFQATT and CDR2 is SNEGSKA in the germline V gene (reference sequence). Between the trimmed V and J ends, which lost 5 bases and 1 base, there was a span of 6 bases. The CDR3 loop spans 11 amino acids. DNA of the CDR3: TGCAGTGCTCGCGCATCCTACGAGCAGTACTTC. Translating it yields CSARASYEQYF.

This chain links TRBV7-8 with TRBJ2-3; TRBD2 matches at 7 bases. Trimming cost V 4 bases and J 3 bases; bases outside gene matches: 7. Germline V gives CDR1 SGHVS, CDR2 FQNEAQ. This CDR3 is built from 15 residues. The CDR3 sequence is CASSSPAGWTDTQYF. In DNA form, the CDR3 reads TGTGCCAGCAGCTCCCCAGCGGGGTGGACAGATACGCAGTATTTT. The full variable domain, completed using reference TRBV7-8 and TRBJ2-3, is GAGVSQSPRYKVAKRGQDVALRCDPISGHVSLFWYQQALGQGPEFLTYFQNEAQLDKSGLPSDRFFAERPEGSVSTLKIQRTQQEDSAVYLCASSSPAGWTDTQYFGPGTRLTVL.

The chain couples TRBV5-1 to TRBJ1-5; 9 bases are shared with TRBD1. Trimming at V came to 2 bases and at J to 2 bases, leaving 14 bases not matched to a gene. Looked up from germline, CDR1 is SGHRS and CDR2 is YFSETQ. The CDR3 covers 19 residues. In DNA form, the CDR3 reads TGCGCCAGCAGCTTTGGGACAGGGCGTGATATTATTGGCAATCAGCCCCAGCATTTT. This translates into CASSFGTGRDIIGNQPQHF.

The chain recombines TRBV14 with TRBJ1-1; D may be TRBD1 (6 bases). The CDR3 consists of 12 residues. V was shortened by 9 bases and J by 0 bases, with 8 bases between the two germline ends. Germline loops: CDR1 SGHDN, CDR2 FVKESK. In DNA form, the CDR3 reads TGTGCCAGTGGACAGTTGAACACTGAAGCTTTCTTT. Amino acids: CASGQLNTEAFF.

This clone has more than one count but fewer than ten. J is TRBJ2-1 and V is TRBV15; maybe TRBD2 (7 bases). The CDR3 length is 13 residues. With 0 bases removed from V and 10 bases from J, the gap between germline ends came to 10 bases. Germline V gene sequence: CDR1 LNHNV, CDR2 YYDKDF (reference sequence). The CDR3 nucleotides are TGTGCCACCAGCAGAGATCGGGGGGCCGAGCAGTTCTTC. It yields the protein CATSRDRGAEQFF.

This clone occurred a few times. This chain connects TRBV28 to TRBJ2-7; D is uncertain. V was shortened by 5 bases and J by 2 bases, with 7 bases between the two germline ends. The CDR3 covers 12 residues. CDR1 is MDHEN, CDR2 SYDVKM, per germline. CDR3 amino acids: CASSPLPYEQYF. In DNA, the CDR3 is TGTGCCAGCAGTCCTCTACCCTACGAGCAGTACTTC.

V usage is TRBV11-3 and J usage is TRBJ2-7; 14 bases fit TRBD2. Germline CDR1 is SGHNT and CDR2 is YENEEA. The CDR3 has 17 amino acids. Trimming at V came to 5 bases and at J to 4 bases, leaving 10 bases not matched to a gene. The CDR3 sequence: CASSPSRTSGRRYEQYF. CDR3 bases: TGTGCCAGCAGCCCCTCCCGGACTAGCGGGAGGAGGTACGAGCAGTACTTC.

The genes are TRBV10-3 and TRBJ2-3, with 11 nucleotides matching TRBD2. J gave up 4 bases and V 8 bases, and 2 bases lay outside the gene matches. Germline loops: CDR1 ENHRY, CDR2 SYGVKD. This CDR3 is 13 amino acids long. Here the CDR3 reads CAIGTSGADTQYF. As DNA, the CDR3 is TGTGCCATCGGGACTAGCGGAGCAGATACGCAGTATTTT.

The chain links TRBV11-2 to TRBJ2-3, with D possibly being TRBD2 (5 bases). CDR1 and CDR2 from the germline V gene are SGHAT and FQNNGV. The CDR3 is made up of 15 amino acids. The V and J ends lost 1 base and 1 base respectively, with 9 bases between them. The CDR3 loop reads CASSLAGRGTDTQYF. DNA of the CDR3: TGTGCCAGCAGCTTAGCTGGGCGGGGCACAGATACGCAGTATTTT.

CDR3 coding DNA: TGTGCCAGTAGTACGCAGGGGGCAGCCAACGTCCTGACTTTC. Translation gives CASSTQGAANVLTF. The V and J genes are TRBV19 and TRBJ2-6; 8 bases agree with TRBD1. This CDR3 contains 14 residues. Unmatched junction bases numbered 3, after V lost 4 bases and J lost 7 bases. Germline CDR1 and CDR2: LNHDA and SQIVND (reference sequence).

The gene calls are TRBV7-9 and TRBJ2-7, with a possible D match to TRBD1 (6 bases). Germline V gene lookup returns CDR1 SEHNR and CDR2 FQNEAQ (reference sequence). There are 15 residues in the CDR3. Deletions cut 1 base from V and 3 bases from J, with 13 bases between. The CDR3 here is CASSLVAGVLYEQYF. CDR3 coding DNA: TGTGCCAGCAGCTTAGTTGCAGGGGTACTCTACGAGCAGTACTTC.

J is TRBJ1-6 and V is TRBV10-2; D gene uncertain. CDR3 length equals 12 residues. CDR1 WSHSY and CDR2 SAAADI come from the germline V gene. V shed 6 bases and J shed 10 bases, with 10 bases lying between them. The CDR3 here is CASRAGDSPLHF. CDR3 nucleotides: TGCGCCAGCAGGGCGGGTGACTCACCCCTCCACTTT.

The chain combines TRBV28 with TRBJ1-1; no reliable D call. Trimming took 4 bases from V and 3 from J, leaving 15 bases between them. This CDR3 is built from 15 residues. Per germline, CDR1 MDHEN and CDR2 SYDVKM. This CDR3 reads CASSSLGREYTEAFF. The CDR3 bases are TGTGCCAGCAGTTCCCTAGGCCGTGAGTACACTGAAGCTTTCTTT.

The V and J genes are TRBV7-9 and TRBJ2-7; 9 bases are a match to TRBD2. J lost 0 bases, V lost 5 bases, and 8 bases had no gene match. CDR1 and CDR2 from the germline V gene are SEHNR and FQNEAQ (reference sequence). This CDR3 comprises 16 residues. The CDR3: CASSRGSSGISYEQYF. As DNA, the CDR3 is TGTGCCAGCAGCAGGGGCTCTAGCGGGATCTCCTACGAGCAGTACTTC.

This chain connects TRBV6-5 to TRBJ1-3; tentative D call: TRBD1 (6 bases). V dropped 0 bases and J dropped 4 bases, with 13 bases sitting between them. Germline lookup yields CDR1 MNHEY and CDR2 SVGAGI. The CDR3 totals 16 residues. In DNA, the CDR3 is TGTGCCAGCAGTTACTCGTGGACAGTCTCCGGAAACACCATATATTTT. Residues: CASSYSWTVSGNTIYF.

This rearrangement joins TRBV29-1 to TRBJ1-1; D is unclear. The CDR3 is 13 residues long. V was cut by 0 bases and J by 11 bases, with 16 bases left in between. Germline assignment: CDR1 SQVTM and CDR2 ANQGSEA. The CDR3 sequence is CSVEEPATRLAFF. CDR3 nucleotide sequence: TGCAGCGTTGAAGAGCCAGCTACTAGATTGGCTTTCTTT. Variable domain in full (rest from reference TRBV29-1 and TRBJ1-1): SAVISQKPSRDICQRGTSLTIQCQVDSQVTMMFWYRQQPGQSLTLIATANQGSEATYESGFVIDKFPISRPNLTFSTLTVSNMSPEDSSIYLCSVEEPATRLAFFGQGTRLTVV.

This chain joins TRBV4-2 and TRBJ2-1; a weak D match, TRBD2 (6 bases). CDR3 size: 15 residues. The germline V and J ends were trimmed by 2 bases and 14 bases, with 22 bases remaining between them. The germline gives CDR1 LGHNA, CDR2 YNFKEQ. The CDR3 protein is CASSQSPPPSASEFF. CDR3 DNA: TGTGCCAGCAGCCAATCACCCCCCCCTAGCGCGAGTGAGTTCTTC.

The chain uses TRBV14 and TRBJ2-1; 10 bases agree with TRBD2. Germline CDR1 reads SGHDN; CDR2 reads FVKESK. The CDR3 extends over 15 amino acids. The junction had 7 bases not matched to a gene; V was cut back by 5 bases and J by 6 bases. The CDR3 protein is CASSYPGLARNEQFF. The CDR3 DNA is TGTGCCAGCAGCTATCCGGGACTAGCGCGCAATGAGCAGTTCTTC.

This CDR3 is CASSDPTGGGEKLFF. CDR3 coding DNA: TGTGCCAGCAGTGACCCGACAGGGGGGGGTGAAAAACTGTTTTTT. This chain links TRBV6-1 with TRBJ1-4, with 9 bases matching TRBD1. The V gene's germline CDR1 is MNHNS and CDR2 SASEGT. V trimming: 3 bases; J trimming: 7 bases; junction bases outside the gene matches: 6. The CDR3 runs 15 residues.

The rearrangement links TRBV7-2 to TRBJ2-7; 11 bases map to TRBD1. J was trimmed by 5 bases and V by 5 bases; bases with no gene match: 5. In germline, CDR1 is SGHTA, CDR2 FQGNSA. The length of the CDR3 is 14 residues. CDR3 protein: CASSPRTGGHEQYF. CDR3 bases: TGTGCCAGCAGCCCCCGGACAGGGGGCCACGAGCAGTACTTC.

J is TRBJ1-1 and V is TRBV28; unclear D gene. The CDR3 sequence is 13 residues long. Germline V gives CDR1 MDHEN, CDR2 SYDVKM. V was pared by 3 bases and J by 2 bases, with 7 bases between. CDR3 amino acids: CASSLLANTEAFF. The CDR3 DNA reads as TGTGCCAGCAGTTTGCTGGCCAACACTGAAGCTTTCTTT.

The chain carries TRBV10-3 and TRBJ1-1; the D gene is possibly TRBD1 (6 bases). Per the germline V gene, CDR1 is ENHRY and CDR2 is SYGVKD. This CDR3 comprises 14 residues. V lost 7 bases to trimming and J lost 3 bases, with 15 bases between them. The CDR3 DNA reads TGTGCCATCAAATCAGGGACAATGGACACTGAAGCTTTCTTT. Translating it yields CAIKSGTMDTEAFF.

The chain has TRBV6-1 and TRBJ2-7; maybe TRBD1 (5 bases). There are 12 residues in the CDR3. Between the trimmed V and J ends, which lost 7 bases and 3 bases, there was a span of 10 bases. Germline assignment: CDR1 MNHNS and CDR2 SASEGT. DNA for the CDR3: TGTGCCAGCACCGACAGAATCTACGAGCAGTACTTC. Protein product: CASTDRIYEQYF.

The J gene is TRBJ2-7, the V gene TRBV28, with 10 bases that match TRBD1. The V segment lost 1 base and the J segment 5 bases; nucleotides outside the gene matches: 2. This CDR3 has 14 residues. The germline CDR1 and CDR2 sequences are MDHEN and SYDVKM. CDR3: CASSLSGQGNEQYF. The CDR3 nucleotides are TGTGCCAGCAGTTTATCGGGACAGGGGAACGAGCAGTACTTC.

CDR3 sequence (DNA): TGTGCCAGCAGTTACGTCGACAGGGGGATCCACGAGCAGTACTTC. Translation: CASSYVDRGIHEQYF. The genes are TRBV6-5 and TRBJ2-7; 9 bases agree with TRBD1. This CDR3 contains 15 residues. Trimming took 2 bases from V and 5 from J; bases not matched to a gene: 7. Germline V lookup: CDR1 MNHEY, CDR2 SVGAGI.